Detailed here is one TCR beta chain. No antigen is known for it. Measured with immunoSEQ multiplex PCR; TCRdb has only the in-frame clones, and not every one. The sample shows 120,000 or so clones, around 90% of them seen only once. This specimen belongs to a study of T cell responses to AZD1222 COVID-19 vaccine. Whole-study findings and limits: Spike as a whole was targeted by vaccine-associated CD4 TCRs, dominant at 160-218 and 743-854. Nearly half of spike-specific TCRs reportedly target unmutated variant regions. A mostly white British donor set with more females was recruited, and clonal diversity was possibly underestimated. Vaccination with two AZD1222 doses was followed by a rise in Spike-specific TCR breadth and depth.

The sequenced sample was peripheral blood, obtained on day 0 of MenACWY control vaccination. The clonotype comes from an adult in good health.

CDR3 nucleotides: TGTGCCAGCAGCCCGTTGAACACTGAAGCTTTCTTT. Translating it yields CASSPLNTEAFF. V and J are TRBV7-9 and TRBJ1-1, with D unclear. This CDR3 contains 12 residues. The germline V gene encodes CDR1 SEHNR and CDR2 FQNEAQ (reference sequence). V was cut by 5 bases and J by 0 bases, with 4 bases left in between.